The 32 T cell receptor beta chains below were found in one sample sequenced in a study of identical twins. TCRdb reprocessed the 5' RACE reads via MiXCR and lists one record per CDR3 protein. The sample lists about 530,000 distinct CDR3 sequences; approximately 20% were seen once. Separately, the same data were catalogued under a study of yellow fever vaccine responses in identical twins.

The sample was CD4+ T cells sorted from blood. The receptors here all came from a woman aged 18-29 years in good health.

The rearrangement links TRBV20-1 to TRBJ2-7; 8 bases agree with TRBD1. Per germline, CDR1 DFQATT and CDR2 SNEGSKA (reference sequence). After removal of 5 bases from V and 4 bases from J, the junction contained 19 bases not matched to a gene. The CDR3 loop spans 17 amino acids. The DNA of the CDR3 is TGCAGTGCTGACGGCCGCGGAGGGACAGGTTTAGAGTACGAGCAGTACGTC. This translates into CSADGRGGTGLEYEQYV.

The J gene is TRBJ2-2, the V gene TRBV7-9, with D uncertain. Germline V gene data show CDR1 as SEHNR and CDR2 as FQNEAQ (reference sequence). The V end was cut by 9 bases, the J end by 0 bases, with 5 bases between. The CDR3 spans 12 residues. CDR3 residues: CARESNTGELFF. CDR3 in DNA: TGTGCCAGGGAATCGAACACCGGGGAGCTGTTTTTT.

This clonotype was detected a few times. The chain employs TRBV7-9 and TRBJ2-7; D is ambiguous. This CDR3 has 13 amino acids. Per germline, CDR1 SEHNR and CDR2 FQNEAQ (reference sequence). The CDR3 reads CASSLDSLLTLGV. The CDR3 DNA reads TGTGCCAGCAGCTTAGACTCTTTGCTCACCCTGGGCGTC.

The J gene is TRBJ2-2, the V gene TRBV24-1; D gene unclear. The CDR3 sequence is 16 residues long. Germline-derived CDR1 and CDR2 are KGHDR and SFDVKD. The V end lost 4 bases, the J end lost 1 base, and 12 bases lay between the germline ends. CDR3 nucleotides: TGTGCCACCAGTGACCGCGTGGACGGGAACACCGGGGAGCTGTTTTTT. Translating it yields CATSDRVDGNTGELFF.

This chain connects TRBV12-3 or TRBV12-4 to TRBJ1-1; no firm D call. V was clipped by 3 bases and J by 0 bases, with 11 bases between them. The CDR3 has 15 residues. CDR3 sequence reads: CASSFTASVNTEAFF. CDR3 nucleotide sequence: TGTGCCAGCAGTTTTACAGCTAGTGTGAACACTGAAGCTTTCTTT.

The chain carries TRBV27 and TRBJ2-7; the D gene is possibly TRBD1 (6 bases). V gave up 5 bases and J gave up 9 bases, with 20 bases separating them. The CDR3 sequence is 14 residues long. From germline, CDR1 is MNHEY and CDR2 SMNVEV (reference sequence). CDR3 protein: CASSKDSSFGVQYV. CDR3 in DNA: TGTGCCAGCAGTAAGGACAGTTCTTTTGGAGTGCAGTACGTC.

CDR3 in amino acids: CASSGQPGATSDTQYF. CDR3 nucleotide sequence: TGTGCCAGCAGCGGACAACCAGGGGCCACATCAGATACGCAGTATTTT. This chain connects TRBV11-3 to TRBJ2-3; weak D call: TRBD1 (6 bases). V lost 5 bases and J 4 bases, leaving 19 bases between the germline ends. Germline V gives CDR1 SGHNT, CDR2 YENEEA. The CDR3 has 16 residues.

Only a few counts were recorded for this clonotype. The rearrangement joins TRBV12-3 or TRBV12-4 to TRBJ1-1; D possibly corresponds to TRBD1 (5 bases). There are 14 residues in the CDR3. V lost 6 bases and J 5 bases, leaving 16 bases between the germline ends. CDR3 region: CASSLNSGSTEAFF. As DNA, the CDR3 is TGTGCCAGCAGCCTTAATTCAGGGAGTACTGAAGCTTTCTTT.

This sequence joins TRBV7-9 and TRBJ2-3; D is undetermined. The ends were cut back, 1 base at V and 2 bases at J, with 10 bases in the middle. CDR3 size: 15 residues. Germline-derived CDR1 and CDR2 are SEHNR and FQNEAQ (reference sequence). Written as DNA, the CDR3 is TGTGCCAGCAGCTTAGGCGGTAGAGACACAGATACGCAGTATTTT. The encoded protein is CASSLGGRDTDTQYF.

This sequence joins TRBV5-1 and TRBJ2-5; 14 positions agree with TRBD2. The CDR3 runs to 19 residues. Germline loops: CDR1 SGHRS, CDR2 YFSETQ. J lost 0 bases, V lost 3 bases, and 10 bases had no gene match. The CDR3 DNA reads TGCGCCAGCAGCTCTCCGGGACTAGCGGGAGTCTTGTACCAAGAGACCCAGTACTTC. As protein: CASSSPGLAGVLYQETQYF. Full variable domain (remainder filled in from reference TRBV5-1 and TRBJ2-5): KAGVTQTPRYLIKTRGQQVTLSCSPISGHRSVSWYQQTPGQGLQFLFEYFSETQRNKGNFPGRFSGRQFSNSRSEMNVSTLELGDSALYLCASSSPGLAGVLYQETQYFGPGTRLLVL.

This clonotype has a handful of counts. This chain connects TRBV2 to TRBJ2-5; 7 positions agree with TRBD1. Unmatched junction bases numbered 9, after V lost 4 bases and J lost 1 base. This CDR3 spans 16 amino acids. CDR1 is SNHLY and CDR2 is FYNNEI in the germline V gene. Here the CDR3 reads CASSVTRQGTQETQYF. CDR3 DNA sequence: TGTGCCAGCAGTGTTACCCGACAGGGCACCCAAGAGACCCAGTACTTC.

The chain links TRBV4-1 to TRBJ2-3; 8 bases fit TRBD1. With 4 bases clipped from V and 1 base from J, the junction kept 7 bases outside the gene matches. Germline CDR1 MGHRA, CDR2 YSYEKL. CDR3 length equals 16 residues. CDR3 region: CASSRPSGQGTDTQYF. CDR3 DNA: TGCGCCAGCAGCCGACCGTCGGGACAGGGCACAGATACGCAGTATTTT.

V and J are TRBV29-1 and TRBJ2-1, with 8 bases aligning to TRBD1. In germline, CDR1 is SQVTM, CDR2 ANQGSEA. The CDR3 contains 14 residues. V dropped 4 bases and J dropped 6; count of bases not matched to a gene: 8. The CDR3 nucleotides read TGCAGCGTTGCCCGACAGGGGCCCCTCAATGAGCAGTTCTTC. Encoded protein: CSVARQGPLNEQFF.

This clonotype was counted only a few times. This chain links TRBV2 with TRBJ2-1; TRBD2 is a possible D gene (6 bases). Germline lookup yields CDR1 SNHLY and CDR2 FYNNEI. The CDR3 totals 15 residues. Deletions cut 4 bases from V and 0 bases from J, with 10 bases between. The CDR3: CASSAGLTSYNEQFF. DNA for the CDR3: TGTGCCAGCAGTGCGGGACTGACCTCCTACAATGAGCAGTTCTTC.

V gene TRBV7-9 combines with J gene TRBJ2-7; D perhaps matches TRBD1 (6 bases). The length of the CDR3 is 17 residues. With 2 bases removed from V and 0 bases from J, the gap between germline ends came to 17 bases. From germline, CDR1 is SEHNR and CDR2 FQNEAQ (reference sequence). The CDR3 DNA reads TGTGCCAGCAGCTTATACCGTGGACAGCCCAGCTCCTACGAGCAGTACTTC. Amino acids: CASSLYRGQPSSYEQYF. The full variable domain, completed using reference TRBV7-9 and TRBJ2-7, is DTGVSQNPRHKITKRGQNVTFRCDPISEHNRLYWYRQTLGQGPEFLTYFQNEAQLEKSRLLSDRFSAERPKGSFSTLEIQRTEQGDSAMYLCASSLYRGQPSSYEQYFGPGTRLTVT.

This clonotype came up once. The rearrangement uses TRBV24-1 and TRBJ2-5, with 8 bases fitting TRBD2. The CDR3 consists of 16 residues. The junction had 6 bases not matched to a gene; V was cut back by 3 bases and J by 1 base. The germline gives CDR1 KGHDR, CDR2 SFDVKD. CDR3 loop: CATSDPTGTSQETQYF. The CDR3 DNA follows: TGTGCCACCAGTGATCCCACGGGGACTAGCCAAGAGACCCAGTACTTC.

V and J are TRBV19 and TRBJ1-1; weak D call: TRBD1 (5 bases). Trimming shortened V by 8 bases and J by 12 bases, and 16 bases separated the two germline ends. This CDR3 spans 11 amino acids. Looked up from germline, CDR1 is LNHDA and CDR2 is SQIVND (reference sequence). In DNA, the CDR3 is TGTGCCAGTTTTAGTAGGGACGGTACTTTCTTT. As protein: CASFSRDGTFF.

The chain links TRBV4-2 to TRBJ2-1, with TRBD1 identical over 10 bases. CDR1 is LGHNA and CDR2 is YNFKEQ in the germline V gene. V lost 4 bases and J lost 9; bases outside the gene matches: 12. The CDR3 consists of 16 residues. CDR3 nucleotide sequence: TGTGCCAGCAGCCGAGGCGGGACAGGGGTGGTTGTTGAGCAGTTCTTC. This translates into CASSRGGTGVVVEQFF.

This clonotype was found a few times. The rearrangement uses TRBV29-1 and TRBJ1-2; D gene ambiguous. Germline V CDR1 and CDR2: SQVTM, ANQGSEA. This CDR3 has 11 amino acids. Trimming removed 3 bases at V and 2 bases at J, with 4 bases between. CDR3 nucleotide sequence: TGCAGCGTTGAGGAGAACTATGGCTACACCTTC. This translates into CSVEENYGYTF.

This chain uses TRBV2 with TRBJ2-2; TRBD2 matches at 9 bases. The junction had 17 bases not matched to a gene; V was cut back by 6 bases and J by 6 bases. CDR3 size: 18 residues. Germline assignment: CDR1 SNHLY and CDR2 FYNNEI. DNA of the CDR3: TGTGCCAGCAGGGTCGAGGGTAGCGGGAGATCAGTCGCCGGGGAGCTGTTTTTT. Translation: CASRVEGSGRSVAGELFF.

On this clonotype: A much larger clone differs from this one at a single base, so this may be a read error. The V gene is TRBV5-1, the J gene TRBJ1-1; 9 nucleotides agree with TRBD1. The germline V gene encodes CDR1 SGHRS and CDR2 YFSETQ. The V gene end was trimmed by 0 bases and the J gene end by 4 bases; junction bases not matched to a gene: 1. This CDR3 is 14 amino acids long. The CDR3 is CASSLGQGGTEAFF. The CDR3 DNA is TGCGCCAGCAGCTTGGGACAGGGGGGCACTGAAGCTTTCTTT. Together with reference TRBV5-1 and TRBJ1-1, the CDR3 gives the full variable domain: KAGVTQTPRYLIKTRGQQVTLSCSPISGHRSVSWYQQTPGQGLQFLFEYFSETQRNKGNFPGRFSGRQFSNSRSEMNVSTLELGDSALYLCASSLGQGGTEAFFGQGTRLTVV.

The chain couples TRBV5-1 to TRBJ2-5; the D is unclear. This CDR3 is 12 amino acids long. Germline V lookup: CDR1 SGHRS, CDR2 YFSETQ. The V gene lost 5 bases and the J gene lost 5 bases, with 10 bases spanning the gap. The CDR3, as DNA: TGCGCCAGCAGAGTGGGTAGGGAGACCCAGTACTTC. Encoded protein: CASRVGRETQYF.

This clonotype was seen more than once but under ten times. The CDR3 sequence is CASSLERVKDTQYF. The CDR3 DNA follows: TGCGCCAGCAGCTTGGAAAGGGTTAAAGATACGCAGTATTTT. The chain couples TRBV5-1 to TRBJ2-3; D is unclear. V lost 0 bases and J 5 bases, leaving 10 bases between the germline ends. This CDR3 contains 14 residues. The V gene's germline CDR1 is SGHRS and CDR2 YFSETQ.

This clonotype was observed a few times. J is TRBJ2-3 and V is TRBV6-5; tentatively, D is TRBD1 (6 bases). The CDR3 is 11 residues long. Trimming took 7 bases from V and 7 from J, leaving 9 bases between them. Germline CDR1 MNHEY, CDR2 SVGAGI. CDR3 nucleotides: TGTGCCAGCAACCAGGGGAATACGCAGTATTTT. Amino acids: CASNQGNTQYF.

Only a few counts were recorded for this clonotype. V usage is TRBV12-3 or TRBV12-4 and J usage is TRBJ2-7; 7 nucleotides align to TRBD1. The CDR3 contains 15 residues. V dropped 1 base and J dropped 0; count of bases not matched to a gene: 3. The CDR3 loop reads CASSLGGTVSYEQYF. CDR3 DNA sequence: TGTGCCAGCAGTTTAGGGGGGACAGTCTCCTACGAGCAGTACTTC.

The chain joins TRBV27 to TRBJ1-1; D perhaps matches TRBD1 (6 bases). This CDR3 has 15 residues. Germline CDR1 is MNHEY and CDR2 is SMNVEV (reference sequence). V was trimmed by 6 bases and J by 1 base, leaving 15 bases between them. This CDR3 reads CASRPLGTTNTEAFF. The CDR3 DNA is TGTGCCAGCAGACCACTCGGGACAACGAACACTGAAGCTTTCTTT.

This clonotype was counted only a few times. This sequence joins TRBV11-2 and TRBJ2-5, with D possibly being TRBD2 (6 bases). Looked up from germline, CDR1 is SGHAT and CDR2 is FQNNGV. The CDR3 contains 16 residues. V lost 3 bases to trimming and J lost 4 bases, with 18 bases between them. For the CDR3, the DNA is TGTGCCAGCAGCTTCTTCCGGGGGTCGAGGGGAGAGACCCAGTACTTC. It encodes CASSFFRGSRGETQYF. Together with reference TRBV11-2 and TRBJ2-5, the CDR3 gives the full variable domain: EAGVAQSPRYKIIEKRQSVAFWCNPISGHATLYWYQQILGQGPKLLIQFQNNGVVDDSQLPKDRFSAERLKGVDSTLKIQPAKLEDSAVYLCASSFFRGSRGETQYFGPGTRLLVL.

This clonotype was detected a few times. The V gene is TRBV29-1, the J gene TRBJ2-3; D is possibly TRBD2 (6 bases). The CDR3 runs to 15 residues. From germline, CDR1 is SQVTM and CDR2 ANQGSEA. V was pared by 3 bases and J by 1 base, with 14 bases between. The CDR3 region has the DNA TGCAGCGTTGATTCGACTGGCGGGGGCACAGATACGCAGTATTTT. Translated: CSVDSTGGGTDTQYF.

The genes are TRBV11-2 and TRBJ2-2; TRBD2 aligns across 13 bases. The length of the CDR3 is 18 residues. The junction had 6 bases not matched to a gene; V was cut back by 5 bases and J by 0 bases. Germline V gene lookup returns CDR1 SGHAT and CDR2 FQNNGV. The CDR3 DNA is TGTGCCAGCAGCCCCCAGACTAGCGGGAGGTCGAACACCGGGGAGCTGTTTTTT. This gives the protein CASSPQTSGRSNTGELFF.

The rearrangement uses TRBV24-1 and TRBJ2-1, with a weak D call TRBD2 (7 bases). The V gene lost 0 bases and the J gene lost 9 bases, with 26 bases spanning the gap. CDR1 and CDR2 (germline): KGHDR, SFDVKD. This CDR3 is built from 19 residues. The CDR3 DNA reads TGTGCCACCAGTGATTTGCCTACTTTTGGGGGGGCCCGTTTAAGTGAGCAGTTCTTC. Amino acids: CATSDLPTFGGARLSEQFF.

This clonotype was detected a few times. The chain carries TRBV3-1 and TRBJ2-3; D is possibly TRBD2 (5 bases). CDR3 length equals 15 residues. CDR1 is LGHDT and CDR2 is YNNKEL in the germline V gene (reference sequence). Trimming shortened V by 4 bases and J by 0 bases, and 11 bases separated the two germline ends. The DNA of the CDR3 is TGTGCCAGCAGCCCCCGGGATACAAGCACAGATACGCAGTATTTT. Amino acids: CASSPRDTSTDTQYF.

This chain uses TRBV7-2 with TRBJ2-3, with 13 bases matching TRBD2. The V segment lost 5 bases and the J segment 3 bases; nucleotides outside the gene matches: 8. CDR3 size: 17 residues. Germline V lookup: CDR1 SGHTA, CDR2 FQGNSA. For the CDR3, the DNA is TGTGCCAGCAGCGAAAAGACGGGACTAGCGGGGACAGATACGCAGTATTTT. Its protein product is CASSEKTGLAGTDTQYF.